A selection of T cell receptor beta chains follows, all from one sample in a study of blood T cell repertoires in COVID-19. Profiling relied on immunoSEQ multiplex PCR, and the TCRdb table lists in-frame clones only, not all of them. The sample comprises around 450,000 clones, approximately 90% of which are singletons, and roughly 2% rests with the top ten. The sequencing input was PBMCs or T cells enriched from blood (not recorded which). These receptors all come from a woman under 30 with acute COVID-19. The CDR3 runs from the conserved cysteine through the conserved F or W. A D gene is named only where the DNA matches it firmly. Clone size appears in some rows only: once, few, many, or a class for an expanded clone.

cdr3_aa: CASSANGQGETEAFF
cdr3_nt: TGTGCCAGCAGTGCAAACGGACAGGGAGAGACTGAAGCTTTCTTT
j_call: TRBJ1-1
d_call: TRBD1
clone_size: .
v_call: TRBV25-1

cdr3_aa: CASSFPGDQPQHF
cdr3_nt: TGTGCCAGCAGTTTCCCGGGGGACCAGCCCCAGCATTTT
j_call: TRBJ1-5
d_call: .
clone_size: .
v_call: TRBV28

cdr3_aa: CASSSPGQGSEQYF
cdr3_nt: TGTGCCAGCAGTTCGCCGGGACAGGGGTCCGAGCAGTACTTC
j_call: TRBJ2-7
d_call: TRBD1
clone_size: .
v_call: TRBV28

cdr3_aa: CASSELRGSMNTEAFF
cdr3_nt: TGTGCCAGCAGTGAATTAAGGGGGAGCATGAACACTGAAGCTTTCTTT
j_call: TRBJ1-1
d_call: .
clone_size: .
v_call: TRBV6-1

cdr3_aa: CASSAGQLYEQYF
cdr3_nt: TGTGCCAGCAGTGCGGGACAGTTATACGAGCAGTACTTC
j_call: TRBJ2-7
d_call: TRBD1
clone_size: .
v_call: TRBV2

cdr3_aa: CASRVPGIGGYQPQHF
cdr3_nt: TGTGCCAGCAGGGTCCCGGGTATAGGGGGATATCAGCCCCAGCATTTT
j_call: TRBJ1-5
d_call: .
clone_size: .
v_call: TRBV28

cdr3_aa: CASSPGQGAYEQYF
cdr3_nt: TGTGCCAGCAGCCCGGGACAGGGGGCCTACGAGCAGTACTTC
j_call: TRBJ2-7
d_call: TRBD1
clone_size: few
v_call: TRBV9

cdr3_aa: CASSQDRGARETQYF
cdr3_nt: TGTGCCAGCAGCCAAGATCGCGGGGCGCGGGAGACCCAGTACTTC
j_call: TRBJ2-5
d_call: .
clone_size: .
v_call: TRBV4-2

cdr3_aa: CATSDRGEKLFF
cdr3_nt: TGTGCCACCTCTGACAGGGGTGAAAAACTGTTTTTT
j_call: TRBJ1-4
d_call: TRBD1
clone_size: .
v_call: TRBV27

cdr3_aa: CASSLRTPSSYNSPLHF
cdr3_nt: TGTGCCAGCAGTTTAAGGACACCGAGCTCCTATAATTCACCCCTCCACTTT
j_call: TRBJ1-6
d_call: .
clone_size: .
v_call: TRBV27

cdr3_aa: CSVVYLTANYEQYF
cdr3_nt: TGCAGCGTTGTTTACCTAACTGCTAACTACGAGCAGTACTTC
j_call: TRBJ2-7
d_call: .
clone_size: .
v_call: TRBV29-1

cdr3_aa: CASSFPAGGRETQYF
cdr3_nt: TGTGCCAGCAGTTTTCCAGCGGGAGGGCGAGAGACCCAGTACTTC
j_call: TRBJ2-5
d_call: TRBD2
clone_size: .
v_call: TRBV6-6

cdr3_aa: CASSAETGGAAKNIQYF
cdr3_nt: TGTGCCAGTAGTGCGGAGACAGGGGGCGCAGCCAAAAACATTCAGTACTTC
j_call: TRBJ2-4
d_call: TRBD1
clone_size: .
v_call: TRBV19

cdr3_aa: CASYRQENTEAFF
cdr3_nt: TGTGCCAGCTACCGACAGGAGAACACTGAAGCTTTCTTT
j_call: TRBJ1-1
d_call: .
clone_size: .
v_call: TRBV6-5

cdr3_aa: CASSLGAGSLNTEAFF
cdr3_nt: TGTGCCAGCAGCTTAGGGGCTGGGAGTCTGAACACTGAAGCTTTCTTT
j_call: TRBJ1-1
d_call: .
clone_size: once
v_call: TRBV7-9

cdr3_aa: CASAPSSYNSPLHF
cdr3_nt: TGTGCCAGCGCGCCAAGCTCCTATAATTCACCCCTCCACTTT
j_call: TRBJ1-6
d_call: .
clone_size: once
v_call: TRBV19

cdr3_aa: CAWVPENTDTQYF
cdr3_nt: TGTGCCTGGGTTCCGGAGAACACAGATACGCAGTATTTT
j_call: TRBJ2-3
d_call: .
clone_size: .
v_call: TRBV30